This T cell receptor (beta chain) derives from a study of blood T cell repertoires in COVID-19. Study summary: Sources were T cells, B-cell-depleted T cells, or PBMCs; the material itself was cDNA or gDNA.

CDR3 size: 17 residues. Trimming at V came to 4 bases and at J to 7 bases, leaving 10 bases not matched to a gene. Germline lookup yields CDR1 SGHNT and CDR2 YYREEE (reference sequence). The data were produced by immunoSEQ multiplex PCR, yet TCRdb's version contains in-frame clones alone and is incomplete. In the table there are approximately 100,000 clones, roughly 90% of which are singletons. This chain joins TRBV5-4 and TRBJ2-1; 14 bases fit TRBD2. The receptor was derived from a man in his fifties or sixties with acute or convalescent COVID-19. Sequencing input: peripheral blood. CDR3 sequence: CASSPRGTSGRQNEQFF. The CDR3 DNA reads TGTGCCAGCAGCCCGCGAGGGACTAGCGGGAGACAGAATGAGCAGTTCTTC.